These T cell receptor beta chains were read from a single sample in a study of CD8 T cells in Susac syndrome. TCRdb re-called the immunoSEQ multiplex PCR reads with MiXCR, one entry per CDR3 protein. Here the sample spans some 120,000 distinct CDR3 sequences, around 94% being singletons. The sample was CD8+ T cells from PBMCs. These receptors were obtained from a human donor with Susac syndrome. Each CDR3 is given with its conserved first and last residue.

TRBV3-1,TRBJ1-1,CASTTDAGGTEAFF
TRBV7-2,TRBJ2-5,CASSPRFRAETQYF
TRBV18,TRBJ2-7,CASSPAFPGQGLTIYEQYF
TRBV5-6,TRBJ1-1,CASSAPLETSAFF
TRBV20-1,TRBJ1-5,CSARDLGASDNQPQHF
TRBV28,TRBJ1-1,CASSPGTPLNTEAFF
TRBV7-9,TRBJ2-1,CASSLNSFEQFF
TRBV6-5,TRBJ2-5,CASSYSELAGEETQYF
TRBV4-1,TRBJ2-7,CASSQLDPGSYLYEQYF
TRBV27,TRBJ2-5,CASSSGTSGAKETQYF
TRBV28,TRBJ1-3,CASTSRYSGNTIYF
TRBV7-9,TRBJ1-2,CASSLGAYENYGYTF
TRBV12-3/TRBV12-4,TRBJ2-2,CASSRTDTNTGELFF
TRBV15,TRBJ2-1,CATSRDRSAPTTYNEQFF
TRBV7-2,TRBJ2-1,CASSWDGSYNEQFF
TRBV5-6,TRBJ2-7,CASSFSGLAGDGSEQYF
TRBV30,TRBJ2-7,CAWSVRGGWGLEQYF
TRBV27,TRBJ2-5,CASSLVRGGETQYF
TRBV11-2,TRBJ2-7,CASSYYSGGAYEQYF
TRBV12-3/TRBV12-4,TRBJ1-4,CASSLRRWGEKLFF
TRBV27,TRBJ2-5,CASSLKTLETQYF
TRBV27,TRBJ2-7,CASSLRGNPYEQYF
TRBV30,TRBJ2-1,CAWSLAATYNEQFF
TRBV6-1,TRBJ2-7,CASSELGTGYEQYF
TRBV29-1,TRBJ1-2,CSVDLYLRDSLYGYTF
TRBV3-1,TRBJ1-6,CASSQGGQESSPLHF
TRBV28,TRBJ2-1,CASSLFRQVYNEQFF
TRBV5-1,TRBJ2-7,CASSSKRTGRSYEQYF
TRBV2,TRBJ1-1,CASSEARTGFTEAFF